The 2 T cell receptor beta chains given below trace back to one sample, sequenced in a study of vaccination effects on CD4 cells after COVID-19 (dated by TCRdb to 2021 to 2024). No antigens are known for them. In the ViraFEST assay, PBMC were stimulated with viral peptide pools, and TCR sequencing was then used to find antigen-specific CD4+ T cell clonotypes based on their expansion. After less than 13 days of culture, CD4+ T cells were isolated with the EasySep CD4+ T cell isolation kit. The absence of prior SARS-CoV-2 infection in healthy vaccine recipients was confirmed by negative nucleocapsid antibodies before and after vaccination. The library was obtained by the immunoSEQ multiplex PCR assay. The table comes from immuneACCESS by way of TCRdb, which keeps in-frame sequences with V and J called. Part of the clones is missing from these tables; in studies checked, under half for an unresolved V gene and the rest for unknown reasons. The sample data list over 25,000 clones, and around 70% of these were observed just once. The top ten hold roughly a tenth of the sample.

The starting material was CD4+ T cells from PBMCs cultured with SARS-CoV-2 spike peptides, obtained before COVID-19 vaccination. What the cell subset or site label conveys for this sample: SARS-CoV-2 spike overlapping peptide pool stimulation. The receptors were gathered from a human donor who received a COVID-19 vaccine.

This chain uses TRBV7-9 with TRBJ1-1; D is possibly TRBD1 (5 bases). CDR3 size: 17 residues. Germline V CDR1 and CDR2: SEHNR, FQNEAQ (reference sequence). The V end was cut by 1 base, the J end by 0 bases, with 15 bases between. The DNA of the CDR3 is TGTGCCAGCAGCTTAGGAGGGACGGAAAATTTGAACACTGAAGCTTTCTTT. It codes for CASSLGGTENLNTEAFF.

This clone turned up a few times. This chain joins TRBV6-5 and TRBJ1-1; possibly TRBD1 for D (6 bases). CDR1 and CDR2 from the germline V gene are MNHEY and SVGAGI. V dropped 6 bases and J dropped 5 bases, with 16 bases sitting between them. This CDR3 is built from 14 residues. The DNA of the CDR3 is TGTGCCAGCAGCGCCGAGGGGGTGGGGACTGAAGCTTTCTTT. Residues: CASSAEGVGTEAFF.